This T cell receptor (beta chain) was sequenced in a study of cytomegalovirus exposure and HLA in healthy donors. A note on this clone: What it binds is not known.

Study-wide results and limits: The study reported that TCR beta sequences accurately predicted HLA-A and HLA-B alleles in most subjects. As a later analysis revealed, most CMV-associated TCR beta chains appeared HLA-restricted. A later analysis associated about 18,000 TCR beta sequences with HLA alleles at a 0.05 false discovery rate.

The study sampled nominally healthy donors, though unrecorded immune exposures were likely. Deletions cut 2 bases from V and 7 bases from J, with 9 bases between. The CDR3 spans 13 residues. Germline lookup yields CDR1 MGHRA and CDR2 YSYEKL. Primers: 60 Vbeta forward and 13 Jbeta reverse. Method: immunoSEQ multiplex PCR; TCRdb's copy keeps in-frame clones and lacks some. This sample yields 100,000 to 150,000 clones, of which around three quarters are seen a single time; 1.5% to 2.5% belongs to the top ten. The chain employs TRBV4-1 and TRBJ1-5, with a weak D call TRBD1 (5 bases). The clonotype was recovered from a man in his late teens or twenties in good health and CMV-seronegative. Sequenced input: PBMCs. CDR3 sequence: CASSQTQGQPQHF. The CDR3 DNA follows: TGCGCCAGCAGCCAAACGCAGGGACAGCCCCAGCATTTT.